Each of the 19 T cell receptor beta chains below was sequenced from the same sample in a study of T cells after yellow fever vaccination. Via MiXCR, TCRdb re-called the 5' RACE reads, giving one row per CDR3 protein. Of 450,000 to 600,000 distinct CDR3 sequences listed, roughly 13% were seen once; the top ten hold over 12%. Sequencing used PBMCs, obtained on the day of the yellow fever booster vaccination. The receptors derive from a man aged 30 to 39 who received the YFV17D yellow fever vaccine.

In the case of this clonotype: A much bigger clone sits one base away, suggesting this may be a read error. This chain uses TRBV5-1 with TRBJ2-1; D remains ambiguous. The CDR3 is 13 amino acids. Germline V gene data show CDR1 as SGHRS and CDR2 as YFSETQ. The CDR3 spells CASSLSEYNEQSF. CDR3 nucleotide sequence: TGCGCCAGCAGCTTATCTGAGTACAATGAGCAGTCCTTC.

This clonotype was counted between two and nine times. This chain joins TRBV7-9 and TRBJ2-7; 8 bases fit TRBD1. The germline V gene has CDR1 SEHNR and CDR2 FQNEAQ (reference sequence). V shed 4 bases, J shed 3 bases, and the junction held 11 bases outside the gene matches. The CDR3 contains 16 residues. CDR3 sequence: CASSSSQRTGNYEQYF. Written as DNA, the CDR3 is TGTGCCAGCAGCTCCTCCCAACGGACAGGGAACTACGAGCAGTACTTC.

The chain links TRBV29-1 to TRBJ2-1; no firm D call. The CDR3 runs 12 residues. Germline assignment: CDR1 SQVTM and CDR2 ANQGSEA. The V and J ends lost 5 bases and 8 bases respectively, with 13 bases between them. The CDR3, as DNA: TGCAGCGTTAAGAGGTCGAACTATGAGCAGTTCTTC. Protein sequence: CSVKRSNYEQFF.

The table lists this clonotype with a few counts. This chain connects TRBV7-2 to TRBJ2-2, with 9 bases aligning to TRBD1. Germline V gives CDR1 SGHTA, CDR2 FQGNSA. Trimming cost V 1 base and J 5 bases; bases outside gene matches: 5. The length of the CDR3 is 16 residues. The CDR3 DNA reads as TGTGCCAGCAGCTTAGTAGGGACAGGGATTACCGGGGAGCTGTTTTTT. Protein: CASSLVGTGITGELFF. Variable domain in full (rest from reference TRBV7-2 and TRBJ2-2): GAGVSQSPSNKVTEKGKDVELRCDPISGHTALYWYRQSLGQGLEFLIYFQGNSAPDKSGLPSDRFSAERTGGSVSTLTIQRTQQEDSAVYLCASSLVGTGITGELFFGEGSRLTVL.

A few counts support this clonotype. The J gene is TRBJ2-5, the V gene TRBV7-2; 7 positions agree with TRBD1. The junction had 4 bases not matched to a gene; V was cut back by 4 bases and J by 2 bases. Germline values: CDR1 SGHTA, CDR2 FQGNSA. CDR3 length: 14 residues. The CDR3 loop reads CASSYRGWQETQYF. The CDR3 DNA reads TGTGCCAGCAGCTACAGGGGTTGGCAAGAGACCCAGTACTTC.

This clonotype was recorded many times. This chain joins TRBV28 and TRBJ2-7; 8 bases are a match to TRBD1. V gave up 5 bases and J gave up 4 bases; unmatched junction bases: 7. Germline CDR1 MDHEN, CDR2 SYDVKM. The CDR3 consists of 14 residues. The CDR3 loop reads CASSRQGLSYEQYF. CDR3 DNA sequence: TGTGCCAGCAGTCGACAGGGGCTGTCTTACGAGCAGTACTTC.

This chain connects TRBV12-3 or TRBV12-4 to TRBJ2-2; perhaps D is TRBD1 or TRBD2 (5 bases each). Trimming took off 8 bases at V and 7 bases at J, with 11 bases between the two ends. The CDR3 extends over 12 amino acids. CDR3 protein: CASLWGNGELFF. The DNA for the CDR3 is TGTGCCAGCCTCTGGGGGAACGGGGAGCTGTTTTTT.

This chain connects TRBV5-1 to TRBJ1-5, with D perhaps TRBD1 (6 bases). Trimming removed 0 bases from V and 1 base from J, with 17 bases in between. Germline lookup yields CDR1 SGHRS and CDR2 YFSETQ. CDR3 length equals 18 residues. CDR3 region: CASSLGTIRGASNQPQHF. The CDR3 DNA follows: TGCGCCAGCAGCTTGGGGACGATACGGGGGGCAAGCAATCAGCCCCAGCATTTT. The whole variable domain, remainder taken from reference TRBV5-1 and TRBJ1-5, is KAGVTQTPRYLIKTRGQQVTLSCSPISGHRSVSWYQQTPGQGLQFLFEYFSETQRNKGNFPGRFSGRQFSNSRSEMNVSTLELGDSALYLCASSLGTIRGASNQPQHFGDGTRLSIL.

The chain has TRBV21-1 and TRBJ1-2. TRBV21-1 is designated a pseudogene. The CDR3 is 17 residues long. The CDR3 DNA sequence: TGTGCCAGCAGCAAAGCAACCGACCGAGACGCTAACTATGGCTACACCTTC. Translated: CASSKATDRDANYGYTF.

This rearrangement joins TRBV11-3 to TRBJ2-1; possible D gene TRBD2, 6 bases. Between the trimmed V and J ends, which lost 5 bases and 6 bases, there was a span of 11 bases. CDR3 length: 13 residues. CDR1 and CDR2 from the germline V gene are SGHNT and YENEEA. This chain's CDR3 is CASSRGWSNEQFF. CDR3 DNA: TGTGCCAGCAGCCGGGGGTGGAGCAATGAGCAGTTCTTC.

Note on this clonotype: One junction end disagrees with the germline gene, perhaps due to a read error. J is TRBJ1-4 and V is TRBV5-1, with D unclear. CDR1 and CDR2 from the germline V gene are SGHRS and YFSETQ. The CDR3 contains 14 residues. CDR3 DNA: TGCGCCAGCAGCTTGGGAGCAGGAAATGATAAACTGTTTTTT. Translating gives CASSLGAGNDKLFF.

V gene TRBV29-1 combines with J gene TRBJ2-5; no clear D gene. The CDR3 is made up of 12 amino acids. V lost 7 bases, J lost 1 base, and 10 bases lay in between. Germline CDR1 and CDR2: SQVTM and ANQGSEA. This CDR3 is CSARLPQETQYF. In DNA form, the CDR3 reads TGCAGCGCTAGACTCCCCCAAGAGACCCAGTACTTC. The full variable domain, with the rest looked up from reference TRBV29-1 and TRBJ2-5, is SAVISQKPSRDICQRGTSLTIQCQVDSQVTMMFWYRQQPGQSLTLIATANQGSEATYESGFVIDKFPISRPNLTFSTLTVSNMSPEDSSIYLCSARLPQETQYFGPGTRLLVL.

This clonotype came up a few times. The rearrangement links TRBV11-2 to TRBJ2-6; 7 bases align to TRBD1. V was clipped by 0 bases and J by 0 bases; unmatched bases: 8. The length of the CDR3 is 19 residues. Looked up from germline, CDR1 is SGHAT and CDR2 is FQNNGV. The CDR3 sequence: CASSLEVTGSFSGANVLTF. Written as DNA, the CDR3 is TGTGCCAGCAGCTTAGAAGTGACAGGGAGCTTCTCTGGGGCCAACGTCCTGACTTTC.

The chain is built from TRBV7-2 and TRBJ2-7, with D perhaps matching TRBD1 (6 bases). Trimming removed 2 bases at V and 4 bases at J, with 12 bases between. Germline CDR1 is SGHTA and CDR2 is FQGNSA. The CDR3 totals 14 residues. The CDR3 nucleotides read TGTGCCAGCAGCTTAATGGGGGCCGTATACGAGCAGTACTTC. Protein product: CASSLMGAVYEQYF. The variable domain in full, completed from reference TRBV7-2 and TRBJ2-7, reads GAGVSQSPSNKVTEKGKDVELRCDPISGHTALYWYRQSLGQGLEFLIYFQGNSAPDKSGLPSDRFSAERTGGSVSTLTIQRTQQEDSAVYLCASSLMGAVYEQYFGPGTRLTVT.

This clonotype occurred a few times. The rearrangement uses TRBV7-6 and TRBJ2-3, with 9 bases identical to TRBD2. Looked up from germline, CDR1 is SGHVS and CDR2 is FNYEAQ. The CDR3 consists of 16 residues. V trimming: 3 bases; J trimming: 2 bases; junction bases outside the gene matches: 6. Here the CDR3 DNA reads TGTGCCAGCAGCTTGGCTAGCGGGGCGAACACAGATACGCAGTATTTT. Amino acids: CASSLASGANTDTQYF.

J is TRBJ2-7 and V is TRBV20-1; 8 nucleotides line up with TRBD2. The CDR3 consists of 14 residues. CDR1 DFQATT and CDR2 SNEGSKA come from the germline V gene (reference sequence). Losses at the gene ends were 3 bases for V and 4 bases for J; bases not matched to a gene: 8. CDR3 DNA sequence: TGCAGTGCTAGGCCGACTAGCGCTTATTACGAGCAGTACTTC. Its protein is CSARPTSAYYEQYF.

V and J are TRBV20-1 and TRBJ2-7; D remains unclear. The germline V gene has CDR1 DFQATT and CDR2 SNEGSKA (reference sequence). Deletions cut 0 bases from V and 2 bases from J, with 14 bases between. The CDR3 runs 15 residues. CDR3 protein: CSARDRAGDPYEQYF. In nucleotides, the CDR3 is TGCAGTGCTAGAGATCGGGCAGGCGACCCCTACGAGCAGTACTTC.

This clonotype was detected a few times. The chain has TRBV2 and TRBJ2-7; 9 bases fit TRBD1. V lost 2 bases and J lost 7; bases outside the gene matches: 9. The CDR3 consists of 15 residues. Germline V gives CDR1 SNHLY, CDR2 FYNNEI. In DNA, the CDR3 is TGTGCCAGCAGTGAATTTGGGACAGGGAAGAGGGAGCAGTACTTC. Protein product: CASSEFGTGKREQYF.

V gene TRBV7-9 combines with J gene TRBJ2-3; tentatively, D is TRBD1 (6 bases). With 3 bases removed from V and 2 bases from J, the gap between germline ends came to 9 bases. This CDR3 has 14 amino acids. In germline, CDR1 is SEHNR, CDR2 FQNEAQ (reference sequence). The chain's CDR3 is CASSFRTATDTQYF. In nucleotides, the CDR3 is TGTGCCAGCAGCTTTAGGACAGCCACAGATACGCAGTATTTT. Together with reference TRBV7-9 and TRBJ2-3, the CDR3 gives the full variable domain: DTGVSQNPRHKITKRGQNVTFRCDPISEHNRLYWYRQTLGQGPEFLTYFQNEAQLEKSRLLSDRFSAERPKGSFSTLEIQRTEQGDSAMYLCASSFRTATDTQYFGPGTRLTVL.